These 3 T cell receptor beta chains originate from one sample sequenced in a study of blood T cell repertoires in COVID-19. Measured with immunoSEQ multiplex PCR; TCRdb has only the in-frame clones, and not every one. This sample has around 180,000 clones, with roughly four fifths found just once. What was sequenced was peripheral blood. The source of these receptors is a human donor in a cohort sampled during active COVID-19.

The genes are TRBV19 and TRBJ1-1; no definite D call. Between the trimmed V and J ends, which lost 2 bases and 5 bases, there was a span of 9 bases. From germline, CDR1 is LNHDA and CDR2 SQIVND (reference sequence). The length of the CDR3 is 13 residues. The CDR3 loop is CASSILEGTEAFF. DNA for the CDR3: TGTGCCAGTAGTATATTGGAGGGTACTGAAGCTTTCTTT.

This clone was detected only once. The V gene is TRBV18, the J gene TRBJ1-5, with D perhaps TRBD1 (5 bases). V dropped 2 bases and J dropped 3 bases, with 14 bases sitting between them. Germline V gene data show CDR1 as KGHSH and CDR2 as LQKENI. This CDR3 contains 16 residues. In nucleotides, the CDR3 is TGTGCCAGCTCACCATCGGGACTCCAACCCAATCAGCCCCAGCATTTT. It translates to CASSPSGLQPNQPQHF.

J is TRBJ2-6 and V is TRBV19; possibly TRBD1 for D (5 bases). The CDR3 length is 15 residues. Germline assignment: CDR1 LNHDA and CDR2 SQIVND (reference sequence). Between the trimmed V and J ends, which lost 2 bases and 7 bases, there was a span of 12 bases. CDR3 residues: CASSIQWTPANVLTF. The CDR3 nucleotides read TGTGCCAGTAGTATACAGTGGACACCAGCCAACGTCCTGACTTTC. Together with reference TRBV19 and TRBJ2-6, the CDR3 gives the full variable domain: DGGITQSPKYLFRKEGQNVTLSCEQNLNHDAMYWYRQDPGQGLRLIYYSQIVNDFQKGDIAEGYSVSREKKESFPLTVTSAQKNPTAFYLCASSIQWTPANVLTFGAGSRLTVL.